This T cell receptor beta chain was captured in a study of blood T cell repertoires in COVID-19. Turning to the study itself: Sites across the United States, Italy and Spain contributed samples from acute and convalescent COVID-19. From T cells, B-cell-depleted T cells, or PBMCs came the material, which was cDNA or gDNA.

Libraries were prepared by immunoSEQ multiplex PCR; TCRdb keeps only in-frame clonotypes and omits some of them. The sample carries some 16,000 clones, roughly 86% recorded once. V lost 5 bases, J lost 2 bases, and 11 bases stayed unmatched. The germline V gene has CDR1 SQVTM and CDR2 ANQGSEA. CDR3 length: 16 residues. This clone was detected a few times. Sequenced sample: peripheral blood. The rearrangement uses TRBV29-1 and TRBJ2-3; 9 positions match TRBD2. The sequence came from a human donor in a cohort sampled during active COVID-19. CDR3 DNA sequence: TGCAGCGTTCGGGAAAGCGGGGGGACTCACACAGATACGCAGTATTTT. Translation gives CSVRESGGTHTDTQYF.